This T cell receptor (beta chain) was recorded in a study of shared clonotypes between healthy human individuals. Points from the study as a whole: Owing to a small donor count, the genetic and exposure-history diversity represented was limited. Against clonotypes common to all four donors, non-shared ones had lower generation probabilities. Though the depth was large, rarefaction showed that sorted-subset sequencing was incomplete.

V shed 1 base and J shed 2 bases, with 9 bases lying between them. This CDR3 has 14 residues. Per germline, CDR1 SGHVT and CDR2 SQSDAQ. The table came from immunoSEQ multiplex PCR; TCRdb's copy has only in-frame clones and leaves some out. Of about 2 million clones in the sample, about 95% were seen once. Worth noting for this clone: What it binds is not known.

This clonotype was sampled from a man between 18 and 29 years old in good health. The source material was naive CD4+ T cells sorted from blood. The subset was: CD45RA+ positively selected. The chain carries TRBV7-4 and TRBJ2-7; D not resolved. The CDR3 is CASSLEAATYEQYF. CDR3 coding DNA: TGTGCCAGCAGCTTAGAGGCAGCGACCTACGAGCAGTACTTC.